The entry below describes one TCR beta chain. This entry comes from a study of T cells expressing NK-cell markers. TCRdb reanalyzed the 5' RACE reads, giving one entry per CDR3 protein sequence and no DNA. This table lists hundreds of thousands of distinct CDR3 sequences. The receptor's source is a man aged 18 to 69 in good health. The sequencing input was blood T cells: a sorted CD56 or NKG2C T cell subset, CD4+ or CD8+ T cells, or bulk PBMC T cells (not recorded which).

CDR3 region: CSARLPGAGNTEAFF. The chain couples TRBV20-1 to TRBJ1-1; no DNA is available, so the TRBD1 call from TCRdb remains unchecked. There are 15 residues in the CDR3. Germline loops: CDR1 DFQATT, CDR2 SNEGSKA (reference sequence).